Listed below are T cell receptor beta chains from one sample, sequenced in a study of relationships among human T cell subsets. TCRdb used MiXCR to reprocess the multiplex PCR reads, holding one entry per CDR3 protein. The sample lists 13,000 to 15,000 distinct CDR3 sequences, 50% to 75% occurring once. Input material: Tregs sorted from blood. The origin of the receptors is a man aged 40-49 years in good health. Each CDR3 is given with its conserved first and last residue. A D gene is named only where the DNA matches it firmly. The size of a clone is reported for some rows only, either as once, few or many, or as a class for expanded clones.

d_call,j_call,v_call,clone_size,cdr3_nt,cdr3_aa
.,TRBJ1-3,TRBV2,.,TGTGCCAGCTGGACCGGGACACCTGGAAACACCATATATTTT,CASWTGTPGNTIYF
.,TRBJ2-7,TRBV20-1,.,TGCAGCGTTAGCGGGACAGATTACGAGCAGTACTTC,CSVSGTDYEQYF
TRBD1,TRBJ1-1,TRBV12-3/TRBV12-4,few,TGTGCCAGCATCAGACAGGGGCAAGGCCGTTTCTTT,CASIRQGQGRFF
.,TRBJ2-6,TRBV19,.,TGTGCCAGTAAATCCTCCGGCTCTGGGGCCAACGTCCTGACTTTC,CASKSSGSGANVLTF
.,TRBJ2-1,TRBV5-6,.,TGTGCCAGCAGCAAGCTAGCGATCCTCTACAATGAGCAGTTCTTC,CASSKLAILYNEQFF
.,TRBJ2-1,TRBV29-1,.,TGCAGCGTTGAGGAGAGACAGGCAAGCTCCTACAATGAGCAGTTCTTC,CSVEERQASSYNEQFF
.,TRBJ2-3,TRBV1,.,TGCACCAGCAGCCGACTAGCGGGGGCAAGCACAGATACGCAGTATTTT,CTSSRLAGASTDTQYF
.,TRBJ2-5,TRBV11-2,.,TGTGCCAGCAGCCTGGGGACCGAGACCCAGTACTTC,CASSLGTETQYF
TRBD2,TRBJ2-1,TRBV11-3,.,TGTGCCAGCAGCCCAAGCGGGGAGGTACCGAATGAGCAGTTCTTC,CASSPSGEVPNEQFF
.,TRBJ1-1,TRBV25-1,.,TGTGCCGCCAGGGAACGAATGAACACTGAAGCTTTCTTT,CAARERMNTEAFF
.,TRBJ2-7,TRBV11-2,.,TGTGCCAGCAGCTTAGATCCGGGGAGGTACGAGCAGTACTTC,CASSLDPGRYEQYF
TRBD1,TRBJ1-3,TRBV27,.,TGTGCCAGCAGTCCGTCCGGGACAGTTAGCTCTGGAAACACCATATATTTT,CASSPSGTVSSGNTIYF
.,TRBJ2-2,TRBV10-3,.,TGTGCCGCCACACAGGAGACGAACACCGGGGAGCTGTTTTTT,CAATQETNTGELFF
TRBD1,TRBJ1-2,TRBV20-1,once,TGCAGTGCGAGGGACAGGGGGCTATACTATGGCTACACCTTC,CSARDRGLYYGYTF
.,TRBJ2-7,TRBV27,.,TGTGCCAGCAGTTCGATCGGTCTCAGGGGAGGGTACTACGAGCAGTACTTC,CASSSIGLRGGYYEQYF
.,TRBJ2-7,TRBV5-6,few,TGTGCCAGCAGCTTGGCCGCAGGGGCCACCTACGAGCAGTACTTC,CASSLAAGATYEQYF
.,TRBJ2-7,TRBV27,.,TGTGCCAGCAGTTCCATTGAGGCCGGCGAGCAGTACTTC,CASSSIEAGEQYF
.,TRBJ2-5,TRBV24-1,.,TGTGCCATCTCGAGGGGGGCGCAAGAGACCCAGTACTTC,CAISRGAQETQYF
.,TRBJ2-7,TRBV12-3/TRBV12-4,.,TGTGCCAGCAGTTTGGACTCCTCCTACGAGCAGTACTTC,CASSLDSSYEQYF
TRBD1,TRBJ2-3,TRBV28,.,TGTGCCAGCAGTCCATCACGACAGGGTGGGACAGATACGCAGTATTTT,CASSPSRQGGTDTQYF
.,TRBJ1-5,TRBV11-2,.,TGTGCCAGCAGCTTAGTAGGGGACCATCAGCCCCAGCATTTT,CASSLVGDHQPQHF
.,TRBJ1-5,TRBV4-2,.,TGTGCCAGCAGCCAAGAAGGCAGGGAACATCAGCCCCAGCATTTT,CASSQEGREHQPQHF
TRBD1,TRBJ2-7,TRBV5-1,.,TGCGCCAGCAGCGACGACAGGGAAAGACACTTC,CASSDDRERHF
TRBD2,TRBJ2-7,TRBV20-1,few,TGCAGTGCTAGAGGCCCCCCAGCAGCGGGGGCCTACGAGCAGTACTTC,CSARGPPAAGAYEQYF
TRBD2,TRBJ2-1,TRBV7-9,.,TGTGCCAGCAGCTTACTTTCCCTAGCGGGGGGGTACAATGAGCAGTTCTTC,CASSLLSLAGGYNEQFF
.,TRBJ2-4,TRBV2,few,TGTGCCAGCAGTGAAAGTGGCAGCAAAAACATTCAGTACTTC,CASSESGSKNIQYF
.,TRBJ2-7,TRBV27,.,TGTGCCAGCAGTTTATGGGGGGCCGACGAGCAGTACTTC,CASSLWGADEQYF
.,TRBJ2-1,TRBV2,medium-sized,TGTGCCAGCAGTGACCCAGGGGGGTCAAATGAGCAGTTCTTC,CASSDPGGSNEQFF
.,TRBJ1-1,TRBV4-1,.,TGCGCCAGCAGCCCTACAGTATCCCGTGATGAAGCTTTCTTT,CASSPTVSRDEAFF
.,TRBJ1-2,TRBV20-1,.,TGCCTCCCTTGGGGCTACACCTTC,CLPWGYTF
.,TRBJ2-7,TRBV7-6,.,TGTGCCAGCAGCCCAGGAGGTTCCTACGAGCAGTACTTC,CASSPGGSYEQYF
.,TRBJ2-1,TRBV12-3/TRBV12-4,.,TGTGCCAGCAGTTTCCGGGACCTAGGGCAGTTCTTC,CASSFRDLGQFF
.,TRBJ2-3,TRBV30,once,TGTGCCTGGAGTTTGGACAGAGGCACAGATACGCAGTATTTT,CAWSLDRGTDTQYF
.,TRBJ2-4,TRBV5-1,.,TGCGCCAGCAGCGAGCATCTAGCCAAAAACATTCAGTACTTC,CASSEHLAKNIQYF
.,TRBJ1-6,TRBV6-5,.,TGTGCCAGCAGTTACGGCAGGGCGGGTTCACCCTTCCACTTT,CASSYGRAGSPFHF
.,TRBJ1-1,TRBV19,few,TGTGCCAGTAAAGGGGGGAGATACTCTGAAGCTTTCTTT,CASKGGRYSEAFF
.,TRBJ1-1,TRBV11-2,few,TGTGCCAGCAGCTTAGACCGGAACACTGAAGCTTTCTTT,CASSLDRNTEAFF
.,TRBJ2-1,TRBV27,.,TGTGCCAGCAGTACGATAGGGAATGAGCAGTTCTTC,CASSTIGNEQFF
.,TRBJ2-7,TRBV29-1,.,TGCAGCGTTGGAAGGGGTTACGAGCAGTACTTC,CSVGRGYEQYF
TRBD2,TRBJ2-1,TRBV27,.,TGTGCCAGCAGTCAGCCGGGACTAGCGGGAATTCAACGCGATGAGCAGTTCTTC,CASSQPGLAGIQRDEQFF
TRBD2,TRBJ2-7,TRBV3-1,.,TGTGCCAGCAGTGTGGGGCTAGCGGGCGAGCAGTACTTC,CASSVGLAGEQYF
.,TRBJ1-1,TRBV11-2,.,TGTGCCAGCAGCTGGGATCCGAACACTGAAGCTTTCTTT,CASSWDPNTEAFF
.,TRBJ2-1,TRBV14,few,TGTGCCAGCAGCCCCACAGTCTCCTACAATGAGCAGTTCTTC,CASSPTVSYNEQFF
.,TRBJ2-3,TRBV11-2,.,TGTGCCAGCAGCCTACTCTCGGGGGCCATCACAGATACGCAGTATTTT,CASSLLSGAITDTQYF
.,TRBJ2-2,TRBV27,.,TGTGCCAGCAAGCGGGCAGGGCCTGCGAACACCGGGGAGCTGTTTTTT,CASKRAGPANTGELFF